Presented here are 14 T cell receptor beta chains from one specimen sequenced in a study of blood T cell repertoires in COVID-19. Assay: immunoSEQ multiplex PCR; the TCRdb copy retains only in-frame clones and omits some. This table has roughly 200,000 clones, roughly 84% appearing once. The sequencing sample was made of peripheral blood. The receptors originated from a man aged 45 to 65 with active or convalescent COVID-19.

CDR3 bases: TGTGCCAGTAGTCCCCGACAGGGTGGCAATCAGCCCCAGCATTTT. This translates into CASSPRQGGNQPQHF. V usage is TRBV19 and J usage is TRBJ1-5, with 7 bases fitting TRBD1. CDR1 is LNHDA and CDR2 is SQIVND in the germline V gene (reference sequence). The CDR3 runs to 15 residues. V was pared by 5 bases and J by 2 bases, with 6 bases of the junction left unmatched.

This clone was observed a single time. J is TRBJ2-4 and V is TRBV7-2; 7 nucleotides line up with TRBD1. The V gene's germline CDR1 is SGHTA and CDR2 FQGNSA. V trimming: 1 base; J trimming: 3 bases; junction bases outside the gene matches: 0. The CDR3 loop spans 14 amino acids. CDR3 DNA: TGTGCCAGCAGCTTAGACAGGGGCAAAAACATTCAGTACTTC. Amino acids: CASSLDRGKNIQYF. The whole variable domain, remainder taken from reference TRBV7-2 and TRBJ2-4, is GAGVSQSPSNKVTEKGKDVELRCDPISGHTALYWYRQSLGQGLEFLIYFQGNSAPDKSGLPSDRFSAERTGGSVSTLTIQRTQQEDSAVYLCASSLDRGKNIQYFGAGTRLSVL.

The CDR3 reads CASSLEGTRTGELFF. The CDR3 bases are TGTGCCAGCAGCTTGGAAGGCACGCGGACCGGGGAGCTGTTTTTT. The rearrangement links TRBV5-8 to TRBJ2-2; D remains unclear. The V gene lost 0 bases and the J gene lost 5 bases, with 11 bases spanning the gap. The CDR3 covers 15 residues. Per germline, CDR1 SGHTS and CDR2 YDEGEE.

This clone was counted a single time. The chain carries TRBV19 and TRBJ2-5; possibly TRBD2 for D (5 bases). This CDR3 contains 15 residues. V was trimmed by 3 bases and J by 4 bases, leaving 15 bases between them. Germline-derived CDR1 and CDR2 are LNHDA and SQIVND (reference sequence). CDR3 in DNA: TGTGCCAGTAGTATGAGGTCAGCGGTCCGAGAGACCCAGTACTTC. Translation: CASSMRSAVRETQYF.

CDR3 region: CASSRTSGGVTDTQYF. The CDR3, as DNA: TGTGCCAGCAGCCGGACTAGCGGGGGGGTCACAGATACGCAGTATTTT. The chain is built from TRBV3-1 (or the pseudogene TRBV3-2) and TRBJ2-3, with 15 nucleotides matching TRBD2. CDR1 LGHDT and CDR2 YNNKEL come from the germline V gene (reference sequence). The CDR3 is made up of 16 amino acids. V was clipped by 4 bases and J by 2 bases; unmatched bases: 1.

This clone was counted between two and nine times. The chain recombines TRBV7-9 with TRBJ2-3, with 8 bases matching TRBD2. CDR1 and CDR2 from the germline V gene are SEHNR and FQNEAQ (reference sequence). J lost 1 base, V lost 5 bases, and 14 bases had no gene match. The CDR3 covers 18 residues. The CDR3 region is CASSDQGERGPRTDTQYF. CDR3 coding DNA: TGTGCCAGCAGCGACCAGGGAGAGCGGGGGCCACGCACAGATACGCAGTATTTT.

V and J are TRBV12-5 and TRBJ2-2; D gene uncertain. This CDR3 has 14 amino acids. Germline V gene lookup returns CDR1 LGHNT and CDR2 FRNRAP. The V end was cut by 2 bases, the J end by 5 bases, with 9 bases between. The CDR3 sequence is CASGLISQTGELFF. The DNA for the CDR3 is TGTGCTAGTGGTTTGATCTCACAGACCGGGGAGCTGTTTTTT.

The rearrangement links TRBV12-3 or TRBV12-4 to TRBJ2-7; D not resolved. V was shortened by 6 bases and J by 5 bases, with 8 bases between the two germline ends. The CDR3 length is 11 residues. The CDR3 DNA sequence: TGTGCCAGCAGCCGCCGGGACGAGCAGTACTTC. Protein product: CASSRRDEQYF.

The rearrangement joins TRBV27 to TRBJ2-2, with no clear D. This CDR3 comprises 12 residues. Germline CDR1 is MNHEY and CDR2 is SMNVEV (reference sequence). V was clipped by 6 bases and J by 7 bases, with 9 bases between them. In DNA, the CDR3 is TGTGCCAGCAGCTCTCAGTTCGGGGAGCTGTTTTTT. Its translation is CASSSQFGELFF.

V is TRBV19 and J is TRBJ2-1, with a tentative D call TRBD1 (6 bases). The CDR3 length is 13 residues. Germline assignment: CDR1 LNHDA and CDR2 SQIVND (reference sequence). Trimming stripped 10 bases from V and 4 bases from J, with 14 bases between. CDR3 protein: CATSGTLYNEQFF. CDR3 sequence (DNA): TGTGCCACCTCCGGGACACTATACAATGAGCAGTTCTTC. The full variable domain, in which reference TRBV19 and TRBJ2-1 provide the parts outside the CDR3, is DGGITQSPKYLFRKEGQNVTLSCEQNLNHDAMYWYRQDPGQGLRLIYYSQIVNDFQKGDIAEGYSVSREKKESFPLTVTSAQKNPTAFYLCATSGTLYNEQFFGPGTRLTVL.

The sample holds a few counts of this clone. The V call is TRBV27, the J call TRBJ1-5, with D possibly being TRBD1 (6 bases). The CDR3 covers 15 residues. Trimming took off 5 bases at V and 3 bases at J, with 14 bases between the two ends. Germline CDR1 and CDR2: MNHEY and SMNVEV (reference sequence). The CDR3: CASSPQDRINQPQHF. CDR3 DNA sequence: TGTGCCAGCAGTCCCCAGGACAGAATCAATCAGCCCCAGCATTTT.

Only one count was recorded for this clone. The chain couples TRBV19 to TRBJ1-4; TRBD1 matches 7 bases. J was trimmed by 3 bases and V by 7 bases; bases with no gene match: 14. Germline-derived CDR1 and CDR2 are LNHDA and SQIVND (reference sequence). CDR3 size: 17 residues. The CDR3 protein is CASTSLRGTGANEKLFF. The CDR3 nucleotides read TGTGCCAGTACCTCACTAAGAGGAACAGGGGCTAATGAAAAACTGTTTTTT.

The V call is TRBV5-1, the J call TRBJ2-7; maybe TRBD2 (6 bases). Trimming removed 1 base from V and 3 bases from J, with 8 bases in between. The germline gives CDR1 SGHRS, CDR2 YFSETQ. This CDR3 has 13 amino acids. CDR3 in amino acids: CASSLSGLYEQYF. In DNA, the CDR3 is TGCGCCAGCAGCTTGTCGGGACTCTACGAGCAGTACTTC.

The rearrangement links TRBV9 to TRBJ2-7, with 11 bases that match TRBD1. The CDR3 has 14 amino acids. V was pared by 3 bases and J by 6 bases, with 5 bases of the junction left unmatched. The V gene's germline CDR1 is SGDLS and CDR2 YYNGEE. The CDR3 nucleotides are TGTGCCAGCAGCGCCGTGGGGACAGGGGGCGAGCAGTACTTC. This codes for CASSAVGTGGEQYF. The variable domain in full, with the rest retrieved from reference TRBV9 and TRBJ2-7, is DSGVTQTPKHLITATGQRVTLRCSPRSGDLSVYWYQQSLDQGLQFLIQYYNGEERAKGNILERFSAQQFPDLHSELNLSSLELGDSALYFCASSAVGTGGEQYFGPGTRLTVT.